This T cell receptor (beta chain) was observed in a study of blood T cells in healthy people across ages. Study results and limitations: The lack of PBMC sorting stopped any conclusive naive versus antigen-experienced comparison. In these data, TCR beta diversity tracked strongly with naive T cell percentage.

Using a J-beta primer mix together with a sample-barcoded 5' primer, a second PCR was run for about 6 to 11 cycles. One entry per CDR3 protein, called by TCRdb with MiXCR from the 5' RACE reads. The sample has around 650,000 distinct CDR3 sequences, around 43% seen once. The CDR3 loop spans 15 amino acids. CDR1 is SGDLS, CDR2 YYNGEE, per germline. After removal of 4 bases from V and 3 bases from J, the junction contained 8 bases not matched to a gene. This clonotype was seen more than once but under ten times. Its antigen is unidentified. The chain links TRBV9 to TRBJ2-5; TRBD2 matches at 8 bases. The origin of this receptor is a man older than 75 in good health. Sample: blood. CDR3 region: CASSPDSGMEETQYF. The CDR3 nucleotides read TGTGCCAGCAGCCCAGATAGCGGGATGGAAGAGACCCAGTACTTC.